This TCR beta chain was profiled in a study of T cell responses to AZD1222 COVID-19 vaccine. Broader study findings: Spike-specific TCR breadth and depth were elevated following two AZD1222 doses. Seropositive AZD1222 recipients at baseline numbered only five or six. As reported, nearly half of all spike-specific TCRs target variant regions that are unmutated. Donors, mostly white British, included more females; clonal diversity was possibly underestimated.

The method was immunoSEQ multiplex PCR; TCRdb's version includes in-frame clones alone and lacks a portion of them. The data show 150,000 to 200,000 clones, approximately 94% seen once. This clone was found once. Its antigen is not identified. This CDR3 comprises 13 residues. Deletions cut 8 bases from V and 9 bases from J, with 20 bases between. Looked up from germline, CDR1 is GTSNPN and CDR2 is SVGIG (reference sequence). This TCR derives from an adult who received the AZD1222 COVID-19 vaccine. The material sequenced was peripheral blood, taken 28 days after the second AZD1222 dose. V and J are TRBV30 and TRBJ1-5; no reliable D call. In DNA form, the CDR3 reads TGTGCCGTTGGCACCCGGGGAATCGGGCCCCAGCATTTT. Translating gives CAVGTRGIGPQHF. Complete variable domain (other parts from reference TRBV30 and TRBJ1-5): SQTIHQWPATLVQPVGSPLSLECTVEGTSNPNLYWYRQAAGRGLQLLFYSVGIGQISSEVPQNLSASRPQDRQFILSSKKLLLSDSGFYLCAVGTRGIGPQHFGDGTRLSIL.